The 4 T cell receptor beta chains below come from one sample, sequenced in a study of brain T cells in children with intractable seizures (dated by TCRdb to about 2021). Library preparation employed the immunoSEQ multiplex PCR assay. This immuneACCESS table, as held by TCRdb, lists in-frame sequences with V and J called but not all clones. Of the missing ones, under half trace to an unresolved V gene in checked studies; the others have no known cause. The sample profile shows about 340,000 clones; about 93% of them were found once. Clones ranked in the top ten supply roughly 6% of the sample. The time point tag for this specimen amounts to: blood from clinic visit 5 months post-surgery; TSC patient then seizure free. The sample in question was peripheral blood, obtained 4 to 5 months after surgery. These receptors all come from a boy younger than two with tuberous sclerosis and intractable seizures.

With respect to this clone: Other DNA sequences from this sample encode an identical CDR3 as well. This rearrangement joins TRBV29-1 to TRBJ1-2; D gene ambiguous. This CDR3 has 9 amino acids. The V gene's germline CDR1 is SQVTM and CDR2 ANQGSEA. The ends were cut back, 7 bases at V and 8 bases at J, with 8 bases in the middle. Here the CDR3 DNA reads TGCAGCGGTGGAGACGGCTACACCTTC. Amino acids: CSGGDGYTF.

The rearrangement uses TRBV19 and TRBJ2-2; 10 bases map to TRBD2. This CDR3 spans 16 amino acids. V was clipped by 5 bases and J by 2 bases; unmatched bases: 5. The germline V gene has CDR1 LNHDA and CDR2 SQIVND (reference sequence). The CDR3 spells CASSVGLAANTGELFF. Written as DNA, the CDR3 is TGTGCCAGTAGTGTCGGACTAGCGGCTAACACCGGGGAGCTGTTTTTT.

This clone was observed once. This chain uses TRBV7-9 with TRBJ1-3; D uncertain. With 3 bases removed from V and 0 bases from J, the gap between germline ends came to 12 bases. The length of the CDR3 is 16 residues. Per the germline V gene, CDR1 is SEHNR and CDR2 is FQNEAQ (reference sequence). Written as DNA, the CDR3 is TGTGCCAGCAGCTTTTTGGACGTAGACTCTGGAAACACCATATATTTT. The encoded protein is CASSFLDVDSGNTIYF.

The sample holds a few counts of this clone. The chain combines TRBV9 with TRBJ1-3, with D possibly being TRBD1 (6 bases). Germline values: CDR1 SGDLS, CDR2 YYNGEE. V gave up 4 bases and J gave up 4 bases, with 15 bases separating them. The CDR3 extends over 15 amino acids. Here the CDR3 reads CASSPQGPDGNTIYF. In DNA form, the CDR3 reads TGTGCCAGCAGCCCCCAGGGGCCCGACGGAAACACCATATATTTT.